This TCR beta chain was retrieved from a study of T cell responses to AZD1222 COVID-19 vaccine. Study-wide context: Researchers grouped second doses given at about 4 or about 12 weeks into one pool. Whole-study findings and limits: White British donors predominated, females outnumbered males, and clonal diversity was possibly underestimated. In the spike-specific TCR repertoire, nearly half reportedly target unmutated variant regions. Baseline antibody screening turned up just a handful of seropositive AZD1222 recipients.

CDR1 MDHEN and CDR2 SYDVKM come from the germline V gene. This CDR3 contains 11 residues. V shed 2 bases and J shed 9 bases, with 5 bases lying between them. For this clone: Its antigen is unknown.

Clones were sequenced by immunoSEQ multiplex PCR, and TCRdb holds only the in-frame ones, with some missing. The sample holds fewer than 200,000 clones; roughly 92% are singletons and the top ten take 8.5% to 12%. The sequencing used peripheral blood, collected on day 0 of AZD1222 vaccination. This chain connects TRBV28 to TRBJ1-5; D remains ambiguous. The TCR was taken from an adult in good health. The CDR3 bases are TGTGCCAGCAGTTTAGGCCGGCCCCAGCATTTT. Encoded protein: CASSLGRPQHF. Full variable domain (remainder filled in from reference TRBV28 and TRBJ1-5): DVKVTQSSRYLVKRTGEKVFLECVQDMDHENMFWYRQDPGLGLRLIYFSYDVKMKEKGDIPEGYSVSREKKERFSLILESASTNQTSMYLCASSLGRPQHFGDGTRLSIL.